One sample yielded the 25 T cell receptor beta chains listed below, sequenced in a study of blood T cell repertoires in COVID-19. Clones were read by immunoSEQ multiplex PCR, and TCRdb kept only the in-frame ones, dropping some. The data hold hundreds of thousands of clones, with approximately 90% observed a single time. Source material: peripheral blood. Receptor source: a man aged 55 to 69 with COVID-19, enrolled during active disease.

This sequence joins TRBV6-5 and TRBJ2-1, with D possibly matching TRBD2 (6 bases). Germline V lookup: CDR1 MNHEY, CDR2 SVGAGI. The CDR3 runs to 13 residues. V dropped 7 bases and J dropped 3 bases, with 10 bases sitting between them. The CDR3 loop is CASIPAGYNEQFF. DNA for the CDR3: TGTGCCAGCATCCCAGCGGGCTACAATGAGCAGTTCTTC.

The chain is built from TRBV6-1 and TRBJ2-7; tentatively, D is TRBD1 (6 bases). The CDR3 has 16 residues. Germline V CDR1 and CDR2: MNHNS, SASEGT. Trimming stripped 0 bases from V and 0 bases from J, with 12 bases between. CDR3 protein: CASSEAMGALSYEQYF. The CDR3 nucleotides are TGTGCCAGCAGTGAAGCGATGGGGGCACTCTCCTACGAGCAGTACTTC.

This clone was seen a single time. The chain has TRBV6-5 and TRBJ1-1; D is undetermined. The CDR3 consists of 16 residues. Trimming removed 1 base from V and 1 base from J, with 13 bases in between. The germline V gene has CDR1 MNHEY and CDR2 SVGAGI. The CDR3 is CASSYYSETANTEAFF. The CDR3 DNA reads TGTGCCAGCAGTTACTACTCGGAGACCGCGAACACTGAAGCTTTCTTT.

This rearrangement joins TRBV28 to TRBJ2-7; perhaps TRBD2 as D (7 bases). The germline V and J ends were trimmed by 1 base and 0 bases, with 16 bases remaining between them. Germline values: CDR1 MDHEN, CDR2 SYDVKM. This CDR3 is 17 amino acids long. CDR3 in DNA: TGTGCCAGCAGTTTATTTGGGGGGGGCCAGAGCTCCTACGAGCAGTACTTC. Its translation: CASSLFGGGQSSYEQYF.

This clone was detected only once. The J gene is TRBJ2-7, the V gene TRBV7-3; 13 bases are shared with TRBD2. The CDR3 is 16 amino acids. From germline, CDR1 is SGHTA and CDR2 FQGTGA. Unmatched junction bases numbered 8, after V lost 4 bases and J lost 5 bases. The CDR3 sequence is CASSSTSGRGVHEQYF. DNA for the CDR3: TGTGCCAGCAGCTCAACTAGCGGGAGGGGGGTCCACGAGCAGTACTTC.

This clone is a singleton in its sample. This chain connects TRBV30 to TRBJ1-1, with D unresolved. This CDR3 has 14 amino acids. Germline CDR1 and CDR2: GTSNPN and SVGIG (reference sequence). V lost 5 bases and J lost 0, with 13 bases in between. CDR3 DNA: TGTGCCTGGCGAGCCCAGAGGATGAACACTGAAGCTTTCTTT. It codes for CAWRAQRMNTEAFF.

The rearrangement joins TRBV25-1 to TRBJ1-6; TRBD1 is a possible D gene (5 bases). CDR1 is MGHDK and CDR2 is SYGVNS in the germline V gene. CDR3 length: 14 residues. V was cut by 6 bases and J by 10 bases, with 16 bases left in between. The CDR3 protein is CASRETGVQSPLHF. The CDR3 DNA is TGTGCCAGCAGGGAAACGGGGGTTCAGTCACCCCTCCACTTT.

The chain combines TRBV29-1 with TRBJ2-7; D unresolved. CDR3 length equals 12 residues. V lost 3 bases, J lost 1 base, and 7 bases lay in between. CDR1 and CDR2 (germline): SQVTM, ANQGSEA. CDR3: CSVDSGSYEQYF. Here the CDR3 DNA reads TGCAGCGTTGATTCAGGTTCCTACGAGCAGTACTTC.

The chain joins TRBV12-3 or TRBV12-4 to TRBJ1-1; D might be TRBD1 (6 bases). CDR3 length: 13 amino acids. Trimming took 6 bases from V and 2 from J, leaving 10 bases between them. CDR3 bases: TGTGCCAGCAGCTGGACAGCCAACACTGAAGCTTTCTTT. Its protein is CASSWTANTEAFF.

This sequence joins TRBV4-1 and TRBJ1-1; TRBD1 is a possible D gene (6 bases). The germline V and J ends were trimmed by 5 bases and 2 bases, with 27 bases remaining between them. The length of the CDR3 is 19 residues. Per the germline V gene, CDR1 is MGHRA and CDR2 is YSYEKL. In nucleotides, the CDR3 is TGCGCCAGCAGCGCAGCGTCCAGCAGGGGCTATAGTTCCAACACTGAAGCTTTCTTT. This encodes CASSAASSRGYSSNTEAFF.

The chain couples TRBV18 to TRBJ1-2; perhaps TRBD1 as D (5 bases). CDR3 length: 13 amino acids. Germline V gene data show CDR1 as KGHSH and CDR2 as LQKENI. The V gene lost 3 bases and the J gene lost 2 bases, with 7 bases spanning the gap. In nucleotides, the CDR3 is TGTGCCAGCTCACCGACAGAGAACTATGGCTACACCTTC. Protein sequence: CASSPTENYGYTF.

This clone was detected only once. The rearrangement joins TRBV5-8 to TRBJ2-3; 8 positions agree with TRBD2. This CDR3 contains 17 residues. V was pared by 4 bases and J by 0 bases, with 10 bases of the junction left unmatched. Germline CDR1 is SGHTS and CDR2 is YDEGEE. The CDR3 nucleotides read TGTGCCAGCAGCCCGATGGGGCTAGCGGGTAGCACAGATACGCAGTATTTT. Its translation is CASSPMGLAGSTDTQYF.

The count of this clone is one. The J gene is TRBJ1-2, the V gene TRBV27, with 9 bases lining up with TRBD1. V lost 5 bases to trimming and J lost 10 bases; unmatched junction nucleotides: 5. CDR1 is MNHEY and CDR2 is SMNVEV in the germline V gene (reference sequence). There are 12 residues in the CDR3. The DNA of the CDR3 is TGTGCCAGCAGTAGCACACAGGGGGCCTACACCTTC. Amino acid sequence: CASSSTQGAYTF.

The chain has TRBV10-3 and TRBJ2-7; D possibly corresponds to TRBD1 (6 bases). The CDR3 runs 14 residues. Trimming stripped 0 bases from V and 2 bases from J, with 8 bases between. Germline loops: CDR1 ENHRY, CDR2 SYGVKD. The DNA for the CDR3 is TGTGCCATCAGTGAGTCGGGACAAACCTACGAGCAGTACTTC. It codes for CAISESGQTYEQYF.

Turning to this clone: The identical CDR3 is also encoded by other nucleotide sequences in the sample. The V call is TRBV27, the J call TRBJ2-3; D gene ambiguous. Germline V gene lookup returns CDR1 MNHEY and CDR2 SMNVEV (reference sequence). There are 12 residues in the CDR3. Trimming removed 5 bases at V and 2 bases at J, with 5 bases between. This CDR3 reads CASSPSTDTQYF. CDR3 nucleotides: TGTGCCAGCAGTCCTTCCACAGATACGCAGTATTTT.

V usage is TRBV3-1 (or the pseudogene TRBV3-2) and J usage is TRBJ2-1; 9 bases map to TRBD2. Germline V gives CDR1 LGHDT, CDR2 YNNKEL (reference sequence). V shed 5 bases and J 4 bases; nucleotides not matched to a gene: 6. This CDR3 region has 15 residues. CDR3: CASSVSGGRYNEQFF. CDR3 coding DNA: TGTGCCAGCAGCGTAAGCGGGGGGAGGTACAATGAGCAGTTCTTC.

This chain joins TRBV5-1 and TRBJ2-7; TRBD1 is a possible D gene (5 bases). CDR1 and CDR2 (germline): SGHRS, YFSETQ. This CDR3 is built from 14 residues. Trimming removed 0 bases from V and 4 bases from J, with 11 bases in between. CDR3 sequence reads: CASSLGQGQYEQYF. The DNA of the CDR3 is TGCGCCAGCAGCTTGGGGCAGGGCCAATACGAGCAGTACTTC.

In this sample, this clone turned up a few times. This chain uses TRBV19 with TRBJ2-7; 8 bases are shared with TRBD2. After removal of 3 bases from V and 2 bases from J, the junction contained 9 bases not matched to a gene. The CDR3 is made up of 16 amino acids. Per the germline V gene, CDR1 is LNHDA and CDR2 is SQIVND (reference sequence). The CDR3 sequence is CASSITGGLMTYEQYF. In DNA form, the CDR3 reads TGTGCCAGTAGTATCACGGGAGGGCTCATGACCTACGAGCAGTACTTC.

The rearrangement uses TRBV7-6 and TRBJ1-1; possible D gene TRBD1, 5 bases. The V gene's germline CDR1 is SGHVS and CDR2 FNYEAQ. Deletions cut 5 bases from V and 0 bases from J, with 13 bases between. This CDR3 is 15 amino acids long. The DNA of the CDR3 is TGTGCCAGCAGCGCGTGGGGGGACCTGAACACTGAAGCTTTCTTT. Its protein product is CASSAWGDLNTEAFF. Variable domain in full (rest from reference TRBV7-6 and TRBJ1-1): GAGVSQSPRYKVTKRGQDVALRCDPISGHVSLYWYRQALGQGPEFLTYFNYEAQQDKSGLPNDRFSAERPEGSISTLTIQRTEQRDSAMYRCASSAWGDLNTEAFFGQGTRLTVV.

The chain joins TRBV5-1 to TRBJ2-1; 9 nucleotides match TRBD2. The J segment lost 2 bases and the V segment lost 3 bases, leaving 18 bases of the junction unmatched. There are 20 residues in the CDR3. From germline, CDR1 is SGHRS and CDR2 YFSETQ. The CDR3 DNA follows: TGCGCCAGCAGCTCCCCTGGGACAGACAATAGCGGGGGCCCCTACAATGAGCAGTTCTTC. Translating gives CASSSPGTDNSGGPYNEQFF.

The chain couples TRBV6-5 to TRBJ1-3, with a weak D call TRBD1 (6 bases). The CDR3 is 14 amino acids. Trimming took off 7 bases at V and 4 bases at J, with 14 bases between the two ends. The germline CDR1 and CDR2 sequences are MNHEY and SVGAGI. This CDR3 reads CASTNRVSGNTIYF. CDR3 nucleotides: TGTGCCAGCACTAACAGGGTGTCGGGAAACACCATATATTTT.

J is TRBJ2-7 and V is TRBV2; weak D call: TRBD2 (8 bases). The CDR3 has 15 amino acids. Germline CDR1 and CDR2: SNHLY and FYNNEI. V was clipped by 6 bases and J by 4 bases, with 19 bases between them. CDR3 region: CASSEGAGGIYEQYF. DNA for the CDR3: TGTGCCAGCAGCGAGGGGGCGGGAGGAATATACGAGCAGTACTTC.

The rearrangement links TRBV6-5 to TRBJ1-6; weak D call: TRBD1 (5 bases). Germline-derived CDR1 and CDR2 are MNHEY and SVGAGI. V dropped 6 bases and J dropped 10 bases, with 16 bases sitting between them. The CDR3 length is 14 residues. The CDR3 loop reads CASRRDGGRSPLHF. The CDR3 region has the DNA TGTGCCAGCAGGCGGGACGGCGGGCGGTCACCCCTCCACTTT.

The J gene is TRBJ1-1, the V gene TRBV5-1, with D unresolved. In germline, CDR1 is SGHRS, CDR2 YFSETQ. Trimming stripped 4 bases from V and 3 bases from J, with 13 bases between. The CDR3 covers 14 residues. CDR3 in DNA: TGCGCCAGCAGCCCCGCGGAAAGATACACTGAAGCTTTCTTT. Its translation is CASSPAERYTEAFF.

The gene calls are TRBV25-1 and TRBJ2-7, with unresolved D. Germline CDR1 reads MGHDK; CDR2 reads SYGVNS. Trimming stripped 6 bases from V and 7 bases from J, with 7 bases between. This CDR3 spans 10 amino acids. The chain's CDR3 is CASSVFEQYF. Here the CDR3 DNA reads TGTGCCAGCAGCGTCTTTGAGCAGTACTTC.